Included here is one T cell receptor (beta chain) sequence, with context. This specimen comes from a study of cytomegalovirus exposure and HLA in healthy donors. The study ran its PCR with 60 Vbeta and 13 Jbeta primers. The assay was immunoSEQ multiplex PCR, and TCRdb's table has in-frame clones only and misses some. The sample records roughly 120,000 clones, 79% being singletons. The CDR3 has 17 amino acids. Trimming cost V 0 bases and J 2 bases; bases outside gene matches: 9. Germline V CDR1 and CDR2: LNHNV, YYDKDF (reference sequence). This sequence was found in a woman aged 18 to 35 in good health and CMV-seropositive. The V and J genes are TRBV15 and TRBJ1-2; 7 bases align to TRBD1. Sequencing was performed on PBMCs. DNA for the CDR3: TGTGCCACCAGCAGAGACAGGGGGTCAGGGAGGAACTATGGCTACACCTTC. It specifies CATSRDRGSGRNYGYTF. Combining the CDR3 with reference TRBV15 and TRBJ1-2 gives the whole variable domain DAMVIQNPRYQVTQFGKPVTLSCSQTLNHNVMYWYQQKSSQAPKLLFHYYDKDFNNEADTPDNFQSRRPNTSFCFLDIRSPGLGDTAMYLCATSRDRGSGRNYGYTFGSGTRLTVV.